A selection of T cell receptor beta chains follows, all from one sample in a study of cytomegalovirus exposure and HLA in healthy donors. This table comes from immunoSEQ multiplex PCR, and its TCRdb copy is limited to in-frame clones, with some not included. The sample lists a few hundred thousand clones; around 91% were seen once. Sequencing was done on a sample of PBMCs. The receptors here all came from a woman under 30 in good health and CMV-seronegative. CDR3s include the opening cysteine and the closing phenylalanine or tryptophan. The order of the fields is CDR3 length, V gene, J gene, clone size, D gene, CDR3 protein, CDR3 DNA. A D gene is named only where the DNA matches it firmly. Clone size is shown for a subset of rows, as once, few, many or a class of expanded clone.

>16|TRBV7-2|TRBJ2-2|-|-
CASSLRQRGDTGELFF
TGTGCCAGCAGCTTAAGACAGCGAGGAGACACCGGGGAGCTGTTTTTT
>13|TRBV30|TRBJ1-1|-|-
CAWSVSLVTEAFF
TGTGCCTGGAGTGTGAGTTTGGTGACTGAAGCTTTCTTT
>13|TRBV19|TRBJ1-5|few|-
CASSIPGDQPQHF
TGTGCCAGTAGTATCCCCGGAGATCAGCCCCAGCATTTT
>16|TRBV30|TRBJ1-2|-|TRBD1
CAWSDGTAGYGYGYTF
TGTGCCTGGAGTGATGGGACAGCGGGCTACGGCTATGGCTACACCTTC
>15|TRBV13|TRBJ2-7|-|TRBD2
CASSLAVSGVYEQYF
TGTGCCAGCAGCTTAGCAGTTAGCGGGGTCTACGAGCAGTACTTC
>14|TRBV6-5|TRBJ1-2|-|TRBD1
CASSPTGEGGGYTF
TGTGCCAGCAGTCCTACAGGGGAAGGGGGTGGCTACACCTTC
>15|TRBV11-1|TRBJ2-7|-|-
CASSPTSGYSYEQYF
TGTGCCAGCAGCCCGACGAGCGGTTACTCCTACGAGCAGTACTTC
>13|TRBV7-2|TRBJ2-7|-|TRBD1
CASSPFDRGEQYF
TGTGCCAGCAGCCCATTCGACAGGGGGGAGCAGTACTTC
>18|TRBV28|TRBJ2-3|-|TRBD2
CASSSGLAGGLGTDTQYF
TGTGCCAGCAGTTCCGGACTAGCGGGGGGGCTCGGCACAGATACGCAGTATTTT
>15|TRBV27|TRBJ1-5|-|TRBD1
CASSLGTGGNQPQHF
TGTGCCAGCAGTCTCGGGACAGGGGGCAATCAGCCCCAGCATTTT
>14|TRBV7-6|TRBJ2-7|-|TRBD2
CASSILASSYEQYF
TGTGCCAGCAGCATACTAGCGTCCTCCTACGAGCAGTACTTC
>15|TRBV5-4|TRBJ2-5|once|TRBD1
CASSSVGTGGETQYF
TGTGCCAGCAGCTCGGTCGGGACAGGAGGTGAGACCCAGTACTTC
>14|TRBV2|TRBJ2-3|-|TRBD1
CASEDRELTDTQYF
TGTGCCAGCGAGGACAGGGAGCTCACAGATACGCAGTATTTT
>13|TRBV30|TRBJ2-2|-|-
CAWSLTGPGELFF
TGTGCCTGGAGCTTAACAGGGCCCGGGGAGCTGTTTTTT
>15|TRBV18|TRBJ1-1|-|TRBD1
CASSPAGQGGTEAFF
TGTGCCAGCTCACCGGCAGGACAGGGTGGTACTGAAGCTTTCTTT
>15|TRBV5-6|TRBJ1-4|-|TRBD1
CASSPGTGGNEKLFF
TGTGCCAGCAGCCCCGGGACAGGGGGTAATGAAAAACTGTTTTTT
>12|TRBV5-1|TRBJ1-1|-|-
CASSLGQNEAFF
TGCGCCAGCAGCTTGGGACAGAATGAAGCTTTCTTT
>16|TRBV29-1|TRBJ2-1|-|-
CSVEDRGLTIYNEQFF
TGCAGCGTTGAAGATCGCGGACTAACTATCTACAATGAGCAGTTCTTC
>14|TRBV4-3|TRBJ2-7|-|-
CASSQDQGSYEQYF
TGCGCCAGCAGCCAAGATCAGGGGTCCTACGAGCAGTACTTC
>15|TRBV6-1|TRBJ2-7|-|-
CASSEAWGVPHEQYF
TGTGCCAGCAGTGAAGCCTGGGGGGTTCCCCACGAGCAGTACTTC
>13|TRBV9|TRBJ2-5|-|TRBD2
CASCPSGGETQYF
TGTGCCAGCTGTCCTAGCGGGGGTGAGACCCAGTACTTC
>15|TRBV25-1|TRBJ1-1|-|TRBD1
CASSPLRDSFFEAFF
TGTGCCAGCAGCCCCCTCCGGGACAGCTTCTTTGAAGCTTTCTTT
>13|TRBV6-5|TRBJ2-3|-|-
CASRPGGTDTQYF
TGTGCCAGCAGACCTGGGGGGACAGATACGCAGTATTTT
>16|TRBV2|TRBJ1-2|-|TRBD1
CASSEWQGAFSYGYTF
TGTGCCAGCAGCGAATGGCAGGGGGCATTTTCCTATGGCTACACCTTC
>15|TRBV29-1|TRBJ2-1|-|TRBD2
CSVGAGGRTYNEQFF
TGCAGCGTCGGGGCGGGGGGCCGGACCTACAATGAGCAGTTCTTC